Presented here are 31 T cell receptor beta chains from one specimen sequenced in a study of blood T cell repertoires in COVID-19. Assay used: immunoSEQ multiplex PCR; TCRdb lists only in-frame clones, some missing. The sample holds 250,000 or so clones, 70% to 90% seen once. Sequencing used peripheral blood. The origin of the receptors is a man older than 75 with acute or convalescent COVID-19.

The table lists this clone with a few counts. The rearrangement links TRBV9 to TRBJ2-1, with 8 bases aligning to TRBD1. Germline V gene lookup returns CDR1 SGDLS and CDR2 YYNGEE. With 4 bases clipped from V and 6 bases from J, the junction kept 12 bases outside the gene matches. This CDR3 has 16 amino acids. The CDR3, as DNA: TGTGCCAGCAGCCCCCGGACAGGGTCACCCCTCAATGAGCAGTTCTTC. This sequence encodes CASSPRTGSPLNEQFF.

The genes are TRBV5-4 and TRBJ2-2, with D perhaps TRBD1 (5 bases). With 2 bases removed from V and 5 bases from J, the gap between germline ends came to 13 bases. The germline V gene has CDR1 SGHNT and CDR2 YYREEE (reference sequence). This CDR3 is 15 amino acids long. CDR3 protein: CASSFMQGGTGELFF. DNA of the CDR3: TGTGCCAGCAGCTTTATGCAGGGCGGTACCGGGGAGCTGTTTTTT. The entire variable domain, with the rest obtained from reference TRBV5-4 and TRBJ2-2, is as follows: ETGVTQSPTHLIKTRGQQVTLRCSSQSGHNTVSWYQQALGQGPQFIFQYYREEENGRGNFPPRFSGLQFPNYSSELNVNALELDDSALYLCASSFMQGGTGELFFGEGSRLTVL.

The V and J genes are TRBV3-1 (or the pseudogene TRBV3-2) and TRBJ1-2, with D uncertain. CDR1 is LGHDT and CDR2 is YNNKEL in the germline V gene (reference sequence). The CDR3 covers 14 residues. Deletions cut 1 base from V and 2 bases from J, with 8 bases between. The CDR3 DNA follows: TGTGCCAGCAGCCAAGTGCGAGGGAACTATGGCTACACCTTC. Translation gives CASSQVRGNYGYTF.

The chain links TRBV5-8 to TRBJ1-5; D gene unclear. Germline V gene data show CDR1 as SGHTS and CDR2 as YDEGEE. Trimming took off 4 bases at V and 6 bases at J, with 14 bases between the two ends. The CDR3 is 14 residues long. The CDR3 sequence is CASSRIGEGQPQHF. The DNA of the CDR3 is TGTGCCAGCAGCCGGATCGGAGAAGGTCAGCCCCAGCATTTT. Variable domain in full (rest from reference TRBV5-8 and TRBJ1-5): EAGVTQSPTHLIKTRGQQATLRCSPISGHTSVYWYQQALGLGLQFLLWYDEGEERNRGNFPPRFSGRQFPNYSSELNVNALELEDSALYLCASSRIGEGQPQHFGDGTRLSIL.

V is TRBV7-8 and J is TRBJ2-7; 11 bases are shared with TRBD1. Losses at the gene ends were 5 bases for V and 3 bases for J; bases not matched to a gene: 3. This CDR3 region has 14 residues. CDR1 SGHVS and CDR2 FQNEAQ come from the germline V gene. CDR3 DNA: TGTGCCAGCAGCCGAGGGACAGGGGGCTACGAGCAGTACTTC. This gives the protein CASSRGTGGYEQYF.

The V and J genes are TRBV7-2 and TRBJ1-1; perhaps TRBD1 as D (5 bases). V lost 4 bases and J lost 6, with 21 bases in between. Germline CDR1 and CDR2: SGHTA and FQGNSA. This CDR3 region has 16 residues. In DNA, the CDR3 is TGTGCCAGCAGCTCCTCTGCACGGGACCCGGGAGCTGAAGCTTTCTTT. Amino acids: CASSSSARDPGAEAFF.

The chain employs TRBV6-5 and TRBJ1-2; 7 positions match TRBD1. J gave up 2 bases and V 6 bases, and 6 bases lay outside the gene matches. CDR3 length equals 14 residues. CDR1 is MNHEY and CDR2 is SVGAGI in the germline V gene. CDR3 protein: CASRGLGQNYGYTF. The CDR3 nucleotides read TGTGCCAGCAGGGGGCTGGGACAGAACTATGGCTACACCTTC.

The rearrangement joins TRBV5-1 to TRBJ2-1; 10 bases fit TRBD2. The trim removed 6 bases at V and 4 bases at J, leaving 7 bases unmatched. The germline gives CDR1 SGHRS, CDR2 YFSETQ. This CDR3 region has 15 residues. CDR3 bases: TGCGCCAGCATGAAGCGGGAGGGCGCTTACAATGAGCAGTTCTTC. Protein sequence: CASMKREGAYNEQFF.

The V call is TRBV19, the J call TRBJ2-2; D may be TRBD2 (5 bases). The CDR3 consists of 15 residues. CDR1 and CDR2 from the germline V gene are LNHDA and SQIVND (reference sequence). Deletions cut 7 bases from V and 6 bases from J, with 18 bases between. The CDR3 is CASIEGIGFPGELFF. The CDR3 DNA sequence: TGTGCCAGTATAGAGGGCATCGGGTTTCCCGGGGAGCTGTTTTTT.

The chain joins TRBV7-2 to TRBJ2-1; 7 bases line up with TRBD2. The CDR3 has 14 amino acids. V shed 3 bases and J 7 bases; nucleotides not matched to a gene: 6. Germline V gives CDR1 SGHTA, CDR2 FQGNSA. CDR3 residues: CASSFSGTNNEQFF. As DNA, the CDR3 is TGTGCCAGCAGCTTTTCCGGGACTAATAATGAGCAGTTCTTC. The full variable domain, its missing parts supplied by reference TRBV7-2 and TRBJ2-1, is GAGVSQSPSNKVTEKGKDVELRCDPISGHTALYWYRQSLGQGLEFLIYFQGNSAPDKSGLPSDRFSAERTGGSVSTLTIQRTQQEDSAVYLCASSFSGTNNEQFFGPGTRLTVL.

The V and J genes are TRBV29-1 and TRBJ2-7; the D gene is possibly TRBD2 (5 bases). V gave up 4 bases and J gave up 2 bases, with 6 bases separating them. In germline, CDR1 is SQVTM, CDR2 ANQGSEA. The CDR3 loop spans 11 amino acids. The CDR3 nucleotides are TGCAGCGTTGGGGAGACCTACGAGCAGTACTTC. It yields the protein CSVGETYEQYF.

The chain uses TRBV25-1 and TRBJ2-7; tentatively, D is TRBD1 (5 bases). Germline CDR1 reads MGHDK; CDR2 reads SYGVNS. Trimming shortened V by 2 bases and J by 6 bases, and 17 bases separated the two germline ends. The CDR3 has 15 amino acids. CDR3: CASSESWQGRREQYF. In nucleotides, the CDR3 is TGTGCCAGCAGTGAAAGTTGGCAGGGTAGGCGCGAGCAGTACTTC.

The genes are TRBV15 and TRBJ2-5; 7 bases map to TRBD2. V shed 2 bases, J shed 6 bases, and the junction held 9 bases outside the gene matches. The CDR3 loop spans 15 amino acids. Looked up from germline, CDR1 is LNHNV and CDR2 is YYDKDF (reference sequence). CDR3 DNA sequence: TGTGCCACCAGCAGATTCGGAGGGGAGGGGAAGACCCAGTACTTC. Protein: CATSRFGGEGKTQYF. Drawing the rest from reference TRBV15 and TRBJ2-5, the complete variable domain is DAMVIQNPRYQVTQFGKPVTLSCSQTLNHNVMYWYQQKSSQAPKLLFHYYDKDFNNEADTPDNFQSRRPNTSFCFLDIRSPGLGDTAMYLCATSRFGGEGKTQYFGPGTRLLVL.

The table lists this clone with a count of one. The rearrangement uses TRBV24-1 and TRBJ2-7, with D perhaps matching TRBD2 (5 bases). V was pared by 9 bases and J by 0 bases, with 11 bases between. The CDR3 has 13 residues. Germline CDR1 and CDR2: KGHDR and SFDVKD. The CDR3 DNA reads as TGTGCCACCCGCCAAGGGAGCTCCTACGAGCAGTACTTC. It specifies CATRQGSSYEQYF.

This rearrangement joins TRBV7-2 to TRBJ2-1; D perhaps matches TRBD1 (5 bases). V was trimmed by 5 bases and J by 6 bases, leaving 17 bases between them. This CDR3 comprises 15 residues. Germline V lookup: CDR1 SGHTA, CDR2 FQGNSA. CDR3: CASSLDGALPNEQFF. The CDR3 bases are TGTGCCAGCAGCCTTGATGGGGCTCTTCCCAATGAGCAGTTCTTC.

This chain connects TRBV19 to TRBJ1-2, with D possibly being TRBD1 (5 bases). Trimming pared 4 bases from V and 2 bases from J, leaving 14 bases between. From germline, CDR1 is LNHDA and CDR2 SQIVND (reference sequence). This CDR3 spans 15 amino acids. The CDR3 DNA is TGTGCCAGTAGTACGGGTCCGACAGAGAACTATGGCTACACCTTC. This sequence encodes CASSTGPTENYGYTF.

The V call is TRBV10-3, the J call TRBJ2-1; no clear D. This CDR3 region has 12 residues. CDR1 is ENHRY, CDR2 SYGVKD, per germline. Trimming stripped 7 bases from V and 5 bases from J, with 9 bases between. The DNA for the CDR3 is TGTGCCATCACCTCCACTCACAATGAGCAGTTCTTC. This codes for CAITSTHNEQFF.

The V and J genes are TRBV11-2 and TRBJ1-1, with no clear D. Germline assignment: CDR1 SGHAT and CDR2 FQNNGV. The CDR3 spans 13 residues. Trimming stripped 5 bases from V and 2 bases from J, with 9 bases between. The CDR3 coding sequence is TGTGCCAGCAGCCCATTTACTAACACTGAAGCTTTCTTT. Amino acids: CASSPFTNTEAFF.

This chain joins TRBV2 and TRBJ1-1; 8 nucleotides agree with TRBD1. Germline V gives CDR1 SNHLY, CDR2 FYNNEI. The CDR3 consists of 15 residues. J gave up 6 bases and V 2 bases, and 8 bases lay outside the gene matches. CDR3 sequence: CASSETWQGAAEAFF. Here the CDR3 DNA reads TGTGCCAGCAGTGAAACTTGGCAGGGGGCGGCTGAAGCTTTCTTT.

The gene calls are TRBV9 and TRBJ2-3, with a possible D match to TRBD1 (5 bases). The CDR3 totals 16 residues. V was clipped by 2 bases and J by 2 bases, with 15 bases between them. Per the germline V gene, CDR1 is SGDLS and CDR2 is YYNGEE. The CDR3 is CASSVGAEAYTDTQYF. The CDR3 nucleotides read TGTGCCAGCAGCGTTGGGGCCGAAGCCTACACAGATACGCAGTATTTT.

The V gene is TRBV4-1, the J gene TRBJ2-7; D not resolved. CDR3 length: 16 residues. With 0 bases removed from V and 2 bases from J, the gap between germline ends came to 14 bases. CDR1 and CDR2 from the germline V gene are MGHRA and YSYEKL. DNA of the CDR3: TGCGCCAGCAGCCAAGAAGCCGGAACAGTGACCTACGAGCAGTACTTC. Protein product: CASSQEAGTVTYEQYF.

CDR3: CASSLEPPGGATNSPLHF. For the CDR3, the DNA is TGCGCCAGCAGCTTGGAGCCCCCGGGGGGGGCGACAAATTCACCCCTCCACTTT. This chain joins TRBV5-1 and TRBJ1-6; the D gene is possibly TRBD1 (6 bases). Germline CDR1 reads SGHRS; CDR2 reads YFSETQ. Trimming removed 0 bases from V and 7 bases from J, with 20 bases in between. CDR3 length equals 18 residues.

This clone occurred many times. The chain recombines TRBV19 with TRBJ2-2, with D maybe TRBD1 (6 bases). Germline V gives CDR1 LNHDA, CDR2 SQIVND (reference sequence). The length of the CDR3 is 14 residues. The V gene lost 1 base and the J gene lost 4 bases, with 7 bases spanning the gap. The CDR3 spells CASSIGTVTGELFF. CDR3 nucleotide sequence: TGTGCCAGTAGTATAGGGACAGTCACCGGGGAGCTGTTTTTT.

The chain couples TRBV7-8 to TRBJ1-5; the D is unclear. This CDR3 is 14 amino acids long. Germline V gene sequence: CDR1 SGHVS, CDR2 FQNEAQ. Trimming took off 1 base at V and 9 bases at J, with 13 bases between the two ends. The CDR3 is CASSLVSPEGPQHF. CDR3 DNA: TGTGCCAGCAGCTTAGTTTCACCGGAGGGGCCCCAGCATTTT.

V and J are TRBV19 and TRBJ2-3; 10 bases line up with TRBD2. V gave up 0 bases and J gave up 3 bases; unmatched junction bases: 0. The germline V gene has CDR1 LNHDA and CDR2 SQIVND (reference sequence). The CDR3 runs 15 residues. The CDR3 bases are TGTGCCAGTAGTATAGATAGCGGGAGGACAGATACGCAGTATTTT. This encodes CASSIDSGRTDTQYF. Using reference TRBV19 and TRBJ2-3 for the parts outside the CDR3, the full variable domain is DGGITQSPKYLFRKEGQNVTLSCEQNLNHDAMYWYRQDPGQGLRLIYYSQIVNDFQKGDIAEGYSVSREKKESFPLTVTSAQKNPTAFYLCASSIDSGRTDTQYFGPGTRLTVL.

The CDR3 nucleotides are TGTGCCAGCAGCCAAGTTAGAGGACAGGACAATTCCTACGAGCAGTACTTC. Translated: CASSQVRGQDNSYEQYF. The chain links TRBV3-1 (or the pseudogene TRBV3-2) to TRBJ2-7; 7 bases match TRBD1. Losses at the gene ends were 1 base for V and 1 base for J; bases not matched to a gene: 10. In germline, CDR1 is LGHDT, CDR2 YNNKEL (reference sequence). The CDR3 is 17 amino acids.

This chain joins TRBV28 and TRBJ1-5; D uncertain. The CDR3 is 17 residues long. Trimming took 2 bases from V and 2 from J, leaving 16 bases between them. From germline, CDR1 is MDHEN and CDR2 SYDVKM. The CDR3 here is CASSLRAEGAGNQPQHF. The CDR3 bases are TGTGCCAGCAGTTTACGGGCGGAGGGAGCCGGCAATCAGCCCCAGCATTTT.

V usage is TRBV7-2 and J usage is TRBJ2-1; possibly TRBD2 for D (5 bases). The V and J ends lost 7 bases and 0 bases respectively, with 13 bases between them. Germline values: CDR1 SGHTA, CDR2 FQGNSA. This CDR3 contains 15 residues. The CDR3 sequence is CASTLVASSYNEQFF. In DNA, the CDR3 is TGTGCCAGCACCCTCGTAGCGAGCTCCTACAATGAGCAGTTCTTC.

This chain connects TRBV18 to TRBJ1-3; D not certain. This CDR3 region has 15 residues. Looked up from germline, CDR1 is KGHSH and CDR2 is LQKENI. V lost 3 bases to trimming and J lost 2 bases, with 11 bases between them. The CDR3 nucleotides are TGTGCCAGCTCACCCGATATCGGGGCTGGAAACACCATATATTTT. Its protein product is CASSPDIGAGNTIYF.

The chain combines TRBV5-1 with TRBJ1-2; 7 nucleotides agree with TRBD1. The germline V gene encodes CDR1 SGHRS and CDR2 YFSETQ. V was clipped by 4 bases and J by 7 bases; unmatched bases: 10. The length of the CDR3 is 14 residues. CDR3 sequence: CASSTGQDPPGYTF. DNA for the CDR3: TGCGCCAGCAGCACCGGACAGGACCCTCCTGGCTACACCTTC.

This chain's CDR3 is CASRAPEVTGELFF. DNA of the CDR3: TGTGCCAGCAGAGCGCCCGAGGTCACCGGGGAGCTGTTTTTT. The rearrangement joins TRBV6-6 to TRBJ2-2, with D unclear. Trimming stripped 6 bases from V and 4 bases from J, with 12 bases between. The CDR3 consists of 14 residues. Germline V gene lookup returns CDR1 MNHNY and CDR2 SVGAGI (reference sequence).